These 30 T cell receptor beta chains came from one sample sequenced in a study of blood T cell repertoires in COVID-19. The repertoire was sequenced with immunoSEQ multiplex PCR; TCRdb's copy has only in-frame clones and lacks some. The sample lists 270,000 or so clones, about nine tenths occurring once. Sequencing input: PBMCs or T cells enriched from blood (not recorded which). All receptors derive from a woman aged 40 to 50 with acute COVID-19.

On this clone: The same CDR3 arises from other DNA sequences in this sample as well. The rearrangement uses TRBV7-2 and TRBJ1-5; D is unclear. Germline CDR1 SGHTA, CDR2 FQGNSA. The CDR3 sequence is 14 residues long. V gave up 0 bases and J gave up 0 bases, with 3 bases separating them. In DNA form, the CDR3 reads TGTGCCAGCAGCTTAGCCCATAGCAATCAGCCCCAGCATTTT. Its protein product is CASSLAHSNQPQHF.

The chain uses TRBV25-1 and TRBJ2-7; D is undetermined. V dropped 1 base and J dropped 4 bases, with 5 bases sitting between them. Germline lookup yields CDR1 MGHDK and CDR2 SYGVNS. This CDR3 is 12 amino acids long. DNA of the CDR3: TGTGCCAGCAGTGAATCCGAGTACGAGCAGTACTTC. Translation gives CASSESEYEQYF.

The chain uses TRBV29-1 and TRBJ2-2; TRBD1 matches 10 bases. Losses at the gene ends were 7 bases for V and 4 bases for J; bases not matched to a gene: 9. CDR1 is SQVTM, CDR2 ANQGSEA, per germline. The CDR3 has 15 amino acids. The CDR3 nucleotides are TGCAGCGGGAAACCGGGACAGGGGAGCACCGGGGAGCTGTTTTTT. Protein product: CSGKPGQGSTGELFF.

The table lists this clone with a few counts. This chain links TRBV7-2 with TRBJ1-3, with D tentatively TRBD1 (5 bases). Germline values: CDR1 SGHTA, CDR2 FQGNSA. Trimming removed 5 bases from V and 1 base from J, with 18 bases in between. The CDR3 consists of 17 residues. CDR3 amino acids: CASSRGNRLLSGNTIYF. The CDR3 DNA sequence: TGTGCCAGCAGCCGGGGGAACAGACTCCTATCTGGAAACACCATATATTTT.

This clone was counted only a few times. The J gene is TRBJ2-7, the V gene TRBV25-1, with D perhaps matching TRBD1 (7 bases). CDR1 and CDR2 from the germline V gene are MGHDK and SYGVNS. The CDR3 runs 14 residues. V was trimmed by 3 bases and J by 9 bases, leaving 18 bases between them. CDR3: CASSEQGGSGGQYF. CDR3 nucleotides: TGTGCCAGCAGTGAGCAGGGGGGATCCGGCGGGCAGTACTTC.

The chain is built from TRBV9 and TRBJ1-4, with D maybe TRBD1 (5 bases). This CDR3 is built from 13 residues. Trimming shortened V by 1 base and J by 9 bases, and 10 bases separated the two germline ends. Germline CDR1 and CDR2: SGDLS and YYNGEE. CDR3 in amino acids: CASSVSQGQKLFF. CDR3 DNA: TGTGCCAGCAGCGTAAGCCAGGGCCAAAAACTGTTTTTT. Complete variable domain (other parts from reference TRBV9 and TRBJ1-4): DSGVTQTPKHLITATGQRVTLRCSPRSGDLSVYWYQQSLDQGLQFLIQYYNGEERAKGNILERFSAQQFPDLHSELNLSSLELGDSALYFCASSVSQGQKLFFGSGTQLSVL.

The V gene is TRBV18, the J gene TRBJ2-2; 9 nucleotides match TRBD2. The CDR3 runs to 16 residues. Trimming took 2 bases from V and 8 from J; bases not matched to a gene: 9. Germline V gene data show CDR1 as KGHSH and CDR2 as LQKENI. CDR3: CASSPVLAGVTGELFF. The CDR3 region has the DNA TGTGCCAGCTCACCAGTTTTAGCGGGAGTGACGGGGGAGCTGTTTTTT.

This rearrangement joins TRBV6-5 to TRBJ2-7, with D uncertain. The CDR3 consists of 14 residues. V was clipped by 5 bases and J by 0 bases, with 11 bases between them. CDR1 MNHEY and CDR2 SVGAGI come from the germline V gene. The CDR3 bases are TGTGCCAGCAGTCAGAATTGGAGCTCCTACGAGCAGTACTTC. Translation gives CASSQNWSSYEQYF.

This chain uses TRBV28 with TRBJ2-7, with 7 bases that match TRBD1. The CDR3 has 14 amino acids. From germline, CDR1 is MDHEN and CDR2 SYDVKM. The ends lost 7 bases at V and 3 bases at J; junction bases unmatched: 9. CDR3 DNA: TGTGCCAGCATCAAGGGGGACAGTCACTACGAGCAGTACTTC. Protein product: CASIKGDSHYEQYF.

The chain is built from TRBV3-1 (or the pseudogene TRBV3-2) and TRBJ1-1; 7 bases map to TRBD1. V trimming: 3 bases; J trimming: 4 bases; junction bases outside the gene matches: 5. CDR1 and CDR2 (germline): LGHDT, YNNKEL (reference sequence). CDR3 size: 14 residues. This chain's CDR3 is CASSQRQGRTEAFF. Written as DNA, the CDR3 is TGTGCCAGCAGCCAGCGACAGGGCCGCACTGAAGCTTTCTTT.

The genes are TRBV19 and TRBJ1-1; tentative D call: TRBD1 (5 bases). The CDR3 extends over 12 amino acids. The V gene lost 3 bases and the J gene lost 7 bases, with 9 bases spanning the gap. Looked up from germline, CDR1 is LNHDA and CDR2 is SQIVND (reference sequence). In DNA form, the CDR3 reads TGTGCCAGTAGTATCCGGGGGGGTGAAGCTTTCTTT. Protein sequence: CASSIRGGEAFF. Combining the CDR3 with reference TRBV19 and TRBJ1-1 gives the whole variable domain DGGITQSPKYLFRKEGQNVTLSCEQNLNHDAMYWYRQDPGQGLRLIYYSQIVNDFQKGDIAEGYSVSREKKESFPLTVTSAQKNPTAFYLCASSIRGGEAFFGQGTRLTVV.

This rearrangement joins TRBV27 to TRBJ1-3; tentatively, D is TRBD1 (5 bases). The CDR3 loop spans 15 amino acids. In germline, CDR1 is MNHEY, CDR2 SMNVEV (reference sequence). V was shortened by 7 bases and J by 5 bases, with 18 bases between the two germline ends. The CDR3 nucleotides read TGTGCCAGCACCGCCGGGGGAGCAGGGAGAAACACCATATATTTT. Its translation: CASTAGGAGRNTIYF.

The V and J genes are TRBV14 and TRBJ2-2; D possibly corresponds to TRBD2 (6 bases). This CDR3 has 14 residues. Between the trimmed V and J ends, which lost 5 bases and 1 base, there was a span of 8 bases. The germline V gene encodes CDR1 SGHDN and CDR2 FVKESK. The CDR3 DNA follows: TGTGCCAGCAGCTACGGGAGGAACACCGGGGAGCTGTTTTTT. The encoded protein is CASSYGRNTGELFF.

This chain connects TRBV19 to TRBJ1-2, with 11 nucleotides matching TRBD1. The CDR3 sequence is 16 residues long. Trimming took 5 bases from V and 7 from J; bases not matched to a gene: 12. Germline assignment: CDR1 LNHDA and CDR2 SQIVND (reference sequence). CDR3 nucleotide sequence: TGTGCCAGTAGTCCCCCAGGACAGGGGGCGCAGCTTGGCTACACCTTC. Amino acids: CASSPPGQGAQLGYTF.

This sequence joins TRBV5-1 and TRBJ2-7, with TRBD2 matching over 7 bases. The CDR3 sequence is 16 residues long. The germline CDR1 and CDR2 sequences are SGHRS and YFSETQ. Losses at the gene ends were 0 bases for V and 0 bases for J; bases not matched to a gene: 6. Here the CDR3 reads CASSLAGPSGSYEQYF. For the CDR3, the DNA is TGCGCCAGCAGCTTGGCTGGCCCTAGCGGCTCCTACGAGCAGTACTTC.

J is TRBJ2-1 and V is TRBV10-1, with D possibly TRBD2 on 5 matching bases. Deletions cut 3 bases from V and 3 bases from J, with 15 bases between. Looked up from germline, CDR1 is WNHNN and CDR2 is SYGVQD (reference sequence). CDR3 length equals 16 residues. The CDR3 spells CASSDQDLTSYNEQFF. The CDR3 nucleotides are TGCGCCAGCAGTGACCAAGACCTAACTAGCTACAATGAGCAGTTCTTC.

The gene calls are TRBV2 and TRBJ1-2; D not resolved. Germline V gene sequence: CDR1 SNHLY, CDR2 FYNNEI. The CDR3 runs to 12 residues. The germline V and J ends were trimmed by 5 bases and 5 bases, with 9 bases remaining between them. In nucleotides, the CDR3 is TGTGCCAGCAGTTTGACACGATATGGCTACACCTTC. It translates to CASSLTRYGYTF.

The chain combines TRBV28 with TRBJ1-1; the match to TRBD1 covers 9 bases. V was pared by 6 bases and J by 6 bases, with 2 bases of the junction left unmatched. The germline CDR1 and CDR2 sequences are MDHEN and SYDVKM. The CDR3 runs to 12 residues. DNA of the CDR3: TGTGCCAGCAGGGACAGGGGCGCTGAAGCTTTCTTT. It codes for CASRDRGAEAFF.

The V and J genes are TRBV7-2 and TRBJ2-1, with TRBD2 matching over 8 bases. V was pared by 0 bases and J by 13 bases, with 8 bases of the junction left unmatched. CDR1 is SGHTA and CDR2 is FQGNSA in the germline V gene. There are 14 residues in the CDR3. The CDR3: CASSLATAGTSQFF. The CDR3 DNA reads as TGTGCCAGCAGCTTAGCCACTGCCGGGACTAGTCAGTTCTTC.

CDR3: CASRMGGIDQPQHF. CDR3 nucleotide sequence: TGTGCCAGCAGAATGGGGGGTATCGATCAGCCCCAGCATTTT. The V call is TRBV6-5, the J call TRBJ1-5; D perhaps matches TRBD1 (5 bases). Per germline, CDR1 MNHEY and CDR2 SVGAGI. The CDR3 runs to 14 residues. The V gene lost 6 bases and the J gene lost 5 bases, with 14 bases spanning the gap.

The genes are TRBV15 and TRBJ2-1, with TRBD2 as a possible D gene (6 bases). CDR1 and CDR2 from the germline V gene are LNHNV and YYDKDF (reference sequence). The CDR3 has 18 residues. The V end lost 0 bases, the J end lost 2 bases, and 17 bases lay between the germline ends. The CDR3 reads CATSREPREASTYNEQFF. In DNA form, the CDR3 reads TGTGCCACCAGCAGAGAACCAAGGGAGGCTTCAACCTACAATGAGCAGTTCTTC.

This sequence joins TRBV7-9 and TRBJ1-2, with a possible D match to TRBD1 (5 bases). The CDR3 has 16 amino acids. Germline CDR1 SEHNR, CDR2 FQNEAQ (reference sequence). V gave up 1 base and J gave up 4 bases, with 16 bases separating them. The CDR3 nucleotides read TGTGCCAGCAGCTTAGGCGGGACCGAAGAATTCTATGGCTACACCTTC. Its protein product is CASSLGGTEEFYGYTF.

The chain is built from TRBV9 and TRBJ2-7; 8 bases align to TRBD1. The CDR3 is 14 residues long. CDR1 is SGDLS, CDR2 YYNGEE, per germline. The V segment lost 4 bases and the J segment 11 bases; nucleotides outside the gene matches: 14. The CDR3 DNA reads TGTGCCAGCAGCCCAGACAGGGGACGAGCCGGGAAGTACTTC. Translated: CASSPDRGRAGKYF.

The chain is built from TRBV28 and TRBJ2-3; maybe TRBD2 (5 bases). Per germline, CDR1 MDHEN and CDR2 SYDVKM. The CDR3 contains 15 residues. V lost 8 bases and J 4 bases, leaving 19 bases between the germline ends. The CDR3 here is CASSDLKRAADTQYF. The CDR3 region has the DNA TGTGCCAGCTCGGACTTAAAGAGGGCCGCAGATACGCAGTATTTT.

J is TRBJ2-1 and V is TRBV24-1, with TRBD2 as a possible D gene (6 bases). Trimming took 2 bases from V and 6 from J, leaving 10 bases between them. The CDR3 totals 14 residues. Germline V CDR1 and CDR2: KGHDR, SFDVKD. CDR3 nucleotides: TGTGCCACCAGTGATTACTACGGGGGCAATGAGCAGTTCTTC. Amino acid sequence: CATSDYYGGNEQFF.

V gene TRBV19 combines with J gene TRBJ1-2; perhaps TRBD1 as D (6 bases). Per germline, CDR1 LNHDA and CDR2 SQIVND (reference sequence). Trimming pared 2 bases from V and 1 base from J, leaving 8 bases between. There are 14 residues in the CDR3. The CDR3 DNA reads TGTGCCAGTAGTATACAGGGGAGTAACTATGGCTACACCTTC. Its protein is CASSIQGSNYGYTF.

The rearrangement uses TRBV18 and TRBJ1-1, with D perhaps TRBD1 (6 bases). The CDR3 is 15 amino acids. Germline V gene data show CDR1 as KGHSH and CDR2 as LQKENI. The V end was cut by 3 bases, the J end by 3 bases, with 14 bases between. Here the CDR3 DNA reads TGTGCCAGCTCACCCCCCCAGGGGATGGACACTGAAGCTTTCTTT. Its translation is CASSPPQGMDTEAFF.

The rearrangement links TRBV11-1 to TRBJ1-3; no firm D call. The CDR3 contains 13 residues. V lost 5 bases to trimming and J lost 1 base, with 6 bases between them. CDR1 and CDR2 (germline): SGHAT, FQDESV (reference sequence). The CDR3 coding sequence is TGTGCCAGCAGCCGGGAGTCTGGAAACACCATATATTTT. Its protein product is CASSRESGNTIYF. Full variable domain (rest looked up from reference TRBV11-1 and TRBJ1-3): EAEVAQSPRYKITEKSQAVAFWCDPISGHATLYWYRQILGQGPELLVQFQDESVVDDSQLPKDRFSAERLKGVDSTLKIQPAELGDSAMYLCASSRESGNTIYFGEGSWLTVV.

The rearrangement uses TRBV10-3 and TRBJ1-1; 7 bases agree with TRBD1. Trimming cost V 0 bases and J 11 bases; bases outside gene matches: 3. CDR3 length: 12 residues. CDR1 and CDR2 (germline): ENHRY, SYGVKD. CDR3 sequence reads: CAISESTGVAFF. The CDR3 region has the DNA TGTGCCATCAGTGAGTCAACAGGGGTGGCTTTCTTT.

V gene TRBV30 combines with J gene TRBJ2-1; maybe TRBD2 (5 bases). Germline CDR1 and CDR2: GTSNPN and SVGIG (reference sequence). The CDR3 extends over 15 amino acids. Trimming cost V 0 bases and J 2 bases, with 11 bases left between them. CDR3 sequence (DNA): TGTGCCTGGAGTGTTACTAGACTTCCCTACAATGAGCAGTTCTTC. It specifies CAWSVTRLPYNEQFF.